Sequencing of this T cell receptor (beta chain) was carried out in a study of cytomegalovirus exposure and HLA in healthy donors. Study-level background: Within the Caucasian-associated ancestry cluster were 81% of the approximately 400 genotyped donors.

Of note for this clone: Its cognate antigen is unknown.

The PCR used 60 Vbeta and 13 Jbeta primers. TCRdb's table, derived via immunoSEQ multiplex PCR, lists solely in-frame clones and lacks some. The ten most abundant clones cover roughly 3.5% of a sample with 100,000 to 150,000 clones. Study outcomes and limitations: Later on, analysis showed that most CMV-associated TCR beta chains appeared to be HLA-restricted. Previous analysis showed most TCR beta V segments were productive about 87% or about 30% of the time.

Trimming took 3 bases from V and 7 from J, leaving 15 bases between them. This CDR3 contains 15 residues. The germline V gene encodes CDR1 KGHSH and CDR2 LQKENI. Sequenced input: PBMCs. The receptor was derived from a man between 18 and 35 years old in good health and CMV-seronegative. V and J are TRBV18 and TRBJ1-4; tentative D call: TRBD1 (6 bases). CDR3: CASSPSQGRSEKLFF. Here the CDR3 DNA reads TGTGCCAGCTCACCCAGCCAGGGGCGAAGTGAAAAACTGTTTTTT.